The entry below gives a single T cell receptor beta chain sequence along with its context. CDR1 SGHAT and CDR2 FQNNGV come from the germline V gene. V was clipped by 1 base and J by 1 base; unmatched bases: 2. The CDR3 loop spans 15 amino acids. This specimen comes from a study of T-cell memory formation after mild COVID-19. The overall study: Largely donor-specific sequence clusters came from two donors.

A 5'RACE reaction primed in the constant segment made cDNA libraries of TCR alpha and TCR beta, and these carried sample barcodes and UMIs. MiXCR was run by TCRdb on the 5' RACE reads, yielding one entry per CDR3 protein. The sample contains more than 450,000 distinct CDR3 sequences, 15% to 20% of which appear only once. The sequencing sample was made of PBMCs or a T cell subset sorted from them (not recorded which). This chain joins TRBV11-2 and TRBJ2-5; TRBD2 agrees at 8 bases. The receptor was isolated from an adult woman who had mild COVID-19 (a few samples of this study predate the infection). Cell type and time point are not known. The CDR3 region has the DNA TGTGCCAGCAGCTTAGGTAGCGGGGTCCAAGAGACCCAGTACTTC. Residues: CASSLGSGVQETQYF.